The 10 T cell receptor beta chains reported below all come from one sample, sequenced in a study of cytomegalovirus exposure and HLA in healthy donors. PCR was performed using 60 Vbeta and 13 Jbeta primers. The repertoire was sequenced with immunoSEQ multiplex PCR; TCRdb's copy has only in-frame clones and lacks some. This table holds about 140,000 clones, around a tenth found once. Sample: PBMCs. The receptor set was obtained from a male donor in good health and CMV-seronegative.

The chain links TRBV5-6 to TRBJ2-7; TRBD2 aligns across 12 bases. V shed 4 bases, J shed 1 base, and the junction held 3 bases outside the gene matches. This CDR3 is built from 15 residues. Germline V CDR1 and CDR2: SGHDT, YYEEEE. This chain's CDR3 is CASSLGLAGSYEQYF. DNA for the CDR3: TGTGCCAGCAGCCTGGGACTAGCGGGTTCCTACGAGCAGTACTTC.

This clone showed up just a few times. The chain is built from TRBV19 and TRBJ1-6; D is perhaps TRBD1 (6 bases). The germline CDR1 and CDR2 sequences are LNHDA and SQIVND (reference sequence). CDR3 length: 14 residues. V lost 7 bases to trimming and J lost 4 bases, with 11 bases between them. CDR3 in DNA: TGTGCCAGTAATCCGGACAGTTATAATTCACCCCTCCACTTT. Its protein is CASNPDSYNSPLHF. Full variable domain (missing parts from reference TRBV19 and TRBJ1-6): DGGITQSPKYLFRKEGQNVTLSCEQNLNHDAMYWYRQDPGQGLRLIYYSQIVNDFQKGDIAEGYSVSREKKESFPLTVTSAQKNPTAFYLCASNPDSYNSPLHFGNGTRLTVT.

The CDR3 spells CASSRKGGGDTEAFF. The CDR3 bases are TGCGCCAGCAGCCGAAAGGGAGGGGGGGACACTGAAGCTTTCTTT. The chain is built from TRBV5-1 and TRBJ1-1, with TRBD1 as a possible D gene (6 bases). The V and J ends lost 4 bases and 3 bases respectively, with 16 bases between them. The CDR3 extends over 15 amino acids. Germline V gene sequence: CDR1 SGHRS, CDR2 YFSETQ.

This clone was recorded a few times. The chain has TRBV19 and TRBJ2-6, with 10 bases matching TRBD2. Germline V gives CDR1 LNHDA, CDR2 SQIVND (reference sequence). The CDR3 length is 16 residues. Losses at the gene ends were 3 bases for V and 2 bases for J; bases not matched to a gene: 1. Here the CDR3 reads CASSMGLATGANVLTF. CDR3 sequence (DNA): TGTGCCAGTAGTATGGGACTAGCGACTGGGGCCAACGTCCTGACTTTC.

The V call is TRBV7-8, the J call TRBJ2-7, with TRBD1 as a possible D gene (5 bases). Germline CDR1 is SGHVS and CDR2 is FQNEAQ. This CDR3 comprises 12 residues. V was clipped by 5 bases and J by 6 bases, with 11 bases between them. CDR3: CASSPSRAEQYF. The CDR3 nucleotides read TGTGCCAGCAGCCCATCCAGGGCCGAGCAGTACTTC.

A few counts support this clone. The V gene is TRBV2, the J gene TRBJ1-3; no firm D call. V was trimmed by 6 bases and J by 2 bases, leaving 8 bases between them. Germline lookup yields CDR1 SNHLY and CDR2 FYNNEI. The CDR3 consists of 13 residues. The CDR3 bases are TGTGCCAGCAGGAATAGTGCTGGAAACACCATATATTTT. Protein: CASRNSAGNTIYF.

J is TRBJ1-2 and V is TRBV6-6; no reliable D call. Germline V gene sequence: CDR1 MNHNY, CDR2 SVGAGI (reference sequence). V was shortened by 2 bases and J by 2 bases, with 15 bases between the two germline ends. CDR3 length: 16 amino acids. The chain's CDR3 is CASSYDSGRKNYGYTF. As DNA, the CDR3 is TGTGCCAGCAGTTACGATAGCGGACGGAAAAACTATGGCTACACCTTC.

There are a few counts of this clone. The rearrangement uses TRBV28 and TRBJ1-5, with a tentative D call TRBD1 (5 bases). The CDR3 extends over 17 amino acids. Germline V gene lookup returns CDR1 MDHEN and CDR2 SYDVKM. The ends were cut back, 4 bases at V and 0 bases at J, with 16 bases in the middle. The CDR3 loop reads CASSSPTVGISNQPQHF. The CDR3 DNA sequence: TGTGCCAGCAGTTCACCGACAGTTGGGATTAGCAATCAGCCCCAGCATTTT.

Only a few counts were recorded for this clone. The chain combines TRBV29-1 with TRBJ2-4, with 7 bases identical to TRBD2. The junction had 9 bases not matched to a gene; V was cut back by 5 bases and J by 8 bases. From germline, CDR1 is SQVTM and CDR2 ANQGSEA. CDR3 length: 13 residues. CDR3 amino acids: CSVTPGSGDIQYF. In nucleotides, the CDR3 is TGCAGCGTTACCCCCGGGAGCGGGGACATTCAGTACTTC.

This chain connects TRBV11-1 to TRBJ2-6, with D maybe TRBD1 (7 bases). Germline lookup yields CDR1 SGHAT and CDR2 FQDESV (reference sequence). V dropped 5 bases and J dropped 8 bases, with 16 bases sitting between them. There are 15 residues in the CDR3. CDR3 amino acids: CASSPPEGAPNVLTF. The CDR3, as DNA: TGTGCCAGCAGCCCCCCGGAGGGGGCGCCCAACGTCCTGACTTTC.